A single TCR beta chain is shown here with its context. This CDR3 has 17 amino acids. With 2 bases removed from V and 4 bases from J, the gap between germline ends came to 23 bases. Germline CDR1 reads DFQATT; CDR2 reads SNEGSKA (reference sequence). The data originate from a study of blood T cells in healthy people across ages. Sample-barcoded 5' priming and a J-beta primer mix drove a second PCR of roughly 7 to 11 cycles. TCRdb processed the 5' RACE reads anew with MiXCR; each CDR3 protein has one entry. The sample lists hundreds of thousands of distinct CDR3 sequences; 52% were seen once. The sample taken for sequencing was blood. The J gene is TRBJ1-2, the V gene TRBV20-1; unclear D gene. The TCR was taken from a woman aged 80 or over in good health. CDR3 in amino acids: CSARPHRAAISGYGYTF. CDR3 sequence (DNA): TGCAGTGCTAGACCCCACCGGGCAGCGATTTCGGGCTATGGCTACACCTTC.